Below are 18 T cell receptor beta chains sequenced from a single sample in a study of tumor and adjacent non-tumor tissue in lung cancer. TCRbeta libraries were built with three rounds of nested PCR, modified from ARM-PCR. MiXCR, run by TCRdb on the multiplex PCR reads, gives a single entry per CDR3 protein. The profile shows more than 85,000 distinct CDR3 sequences, about 75% of them singletons. RNA was extracted from bulk tissue without any cell sorting. Material: lung tumor tissue. Every receptor here comes from a woman between 55 and 75 years old with non-small cell lung cancer.

Comment on this clonotype: This may be a read error: a much more frequent sequence differs by one nucleotide. This rearrangement joins TRBV13 to TRBJ2-1, with TRBD1 matching 7 bases. V was pared by 3 bases and J by 9 bases, with 2 bases of the junction left unmatched. This CDR3 is built from 12 residues. Germline values: CDR1 PRHDT, CDR2 FYEKMQ (reference sequence). The CDR3 sequence: CASSFRGSEQFF. The CDR3 bases are TGTGCCAGCAGCTTCAGGGGGAGTGAGCAGTTCTTC.

This clonotype was counted ten times or more. The chain links TRBV12-3 or TRBV12-4 to TRBJ1-1; D not resolved. The CDR3 sequence is 13 residues long. The V end was cut by 6 bases, the J end by 4 bases, with 12 bases between. CDR3 bases: TGTGCCAGCAGGCGTCAATCAGGCACTGAAGCTTTCTTT. This encodes CASRRQSGTEAFF.

This clonotype was recorded a few times. This chain uses TRBV5-5 with TRBJ1-5; D is undetermined. The germline CDR1 and CDR2 sequences are SGHKS and YYEKEE (reference sequence). V shed 0 bases and J shed 4 bases, with 5 bases lying between them. The CDR3 is 13 residues long. The CDR3 loop reads CASSLDSNQPQHF. The CDR3 DNA follows: TGTGCCAGCAGCTTGGACAGTAATCAGCCCCAGCATTTT.

Concerning this clonotype: With a much larger clone just one base away, this may be a read error. The chain recombines TRBV12-3 or TRBV12-4 with TRBJ2-7; tentative D call: TRBD2 (5 bases). The CDR3 covers 11 residues. CDR3 residues: CASSPSWEQNF. For the CDR3, the DNA is TGTGCCAGCAGCCCGTCATGGGAGCAGAACTTC.

V and J are TRBV6-2 or TRBV6-3 and TRBJ2-7; D is undetermined. CDR3 length equals 14 residues. Trimming took 8 bases from V and 7 from J, leaving 21 bases between them. Germline values: CDR1 MNHEY, CDR2 SVGEGT. The CDR3 DNA reads as TGTGCCAGCTATACCGGAACCGCCCGGATGGAGCAGTACTTC. Protein product: CASYTGTARMEQYF.

In the case of this clonotype: One end of the junction fails to match germline, which may point to a read error. The V gene is TRBV6-6, the J gene TRBJ1-1; 7 nucleotides agree with TRBD1. CDR1 is MNHNY, CDR2 SVGAGI, per germline (reference sequence). The CDR3 covers 16 residues. The CDR3 sequence is CASSPRQGLRNIEAFF. The CDR3 nucleotides read TGTGCCAGCAGTCCGAGACAGGGCCTGAGGAACATTGAAGCTTTCTTC.

For this clonotype: A much larger clone differs by one base, so this may be a read error. The V call is TRBV6-6, the J call TRBJ1-3; D gene unclear. Germline V gives CDR1 MNHNY, CDR2 SVGAGI (reference sequence). The CDR3 has 15 amino acids. The CDR3 region is CASRPDSTSGHTIYF. The CDR3 coding sequence is TGTGCCAGCAGACCTGATTCGACCTCTGGACACACCATATATTTT.

This clonotype was detected many times. This chain joins TRBV4-3 and TRBJ2-3; weak D call: TRBD2 (5 bases). Germline V CDR1 and CDR2: LGHNA, YSLEER. The CDR3 consists of 16 residues. V was clipped by 2 bases and J by 5 bases, with 17 bases between them. The CDR3 sequence: CASSQSGGKSGDTQYF. CDR3 sequence (DNA): TGCGCCAGCAGCCAAAGCGGAGGAAAGTCGGGAGATACGCAGTATTTT.

On this clonotype: A read error may explain this, as a much larger clone is one base away. The chain is built from TRBV12-3 or TRBV12-4 and TRBJ2-6; unclear D gene. The CDR3 extends over 16 amino acids. In nucleotides, the CDR3 is TGTGCCAGCTCTCGGGCCATAATCTCTGGGGTCAACGTCCTGACTTTC. It is translated as CASSRAIISGVNVLTF.

About this clonotype: The CDR3 ends on some other residue instead of the conserved phenylalanine or tryptophan, so this is likely a read error. V is TRBV5-4 and J is TRBJ2-2; D not resolved. The V gene's germline CDR1 is SGHNT and CDR2 YYREEE (reference sequence). The CDR3 is 15 amino acids. CDR3 loop: CASSLAEQNSGELFS. The DNA for the CDR3 is TGTGCCAGCAGCTTGGCCGAACAGAACTCCGGGGAGCTGTTTTCT.

Note on this clonotype: At one of its ends the junction is not consistent with the germline gene, which may arise from a read error. This chain uses TRBV6-5 with TRBJ1-5; the match to TRBD1 covers 7 bases. Per germline, CDR1 MNHEY and CDR2 SVGAGI. The CDR3 is made up of 16 amino acids. CDR3 in DNA: TGCGCCAGCACACACCAGTGGGACAGCTTCAATCAGTCCCAGCATTTT. Translated: CASTHQWDSFNQSQHF.

The chain is built from TRBV5-5 and TRBJ2-5; the D gene is possibly TRBD1 (5 bases). The CDR3 loop spans 15 amino acids. Germline CDR1 is SGHKS and CDR2 is YYEKEE (reference sequence). Trimming removed 5 bases from V and 1 base from J, with 15 bases in between. The DNA for the CDR3 is TGTGCCAGCAGTTATATCGAGACAGCCCAAGAGACCCAGTACTTC. Translating it yields CASSYIETAQETQYF.

Comments on this clonotype: A junction boundary mismatches the germline segment, possibly from a read error. The V call is TRBV20-1, the J call TRBJ2-3; TRBD2 is a possible D gene (7 bases). The germline V gene encodes CDR1 DFQATT and CDR2 SNEGSKA (reference sequence). This CDR3 is 15 amino acids long. CDR3 in DNA: TGCAGTGCTAGCCCGGGGGGAGTTGGGACATATACGCATTATTTT. Encoded protein: CSASPGGVGTYTHYF.

About this clonotype: A read error may account for a junction end that differs from germline. This chain's CDR3 is CAISQDQFRGSEQYF. The CDR3 DNA reads TGCGCCATCAGCCAAGACCAGTTCAGGGGCTCCGAGCAGTACTTC. The J gene is TRBJ2-7, the V gene TRBV4-3; maybe TRBD1 (6 bases). Looked up from germline, CDR1 is LGHNA and CDR2 is YSLEER. There are 15 residues in the CDR3.

This clonotype is a singleton in its sample. The CDR3 loop is CASSKTGTSGSEQFF. The CDR3 DNA reads as TGTGCCAGCAGCAAAACCGGGACTTCCGGGAGCGAGCAGTTCTTC. This rearrangement joins TRBV11-2 to TRBJ2-1; possibly TRBD2 for D (6 bases). The V and J ends lost 5 bases and 10 bases respectively, with 21 bases between them. Germline-derived CDR1 and CDR2 are SGHAT and FQNNGV. This CDR3 comprises 15 residues.

V and J are TRBV20-1 and TRBJ1-4; no clear D. The CDR3 extends over 15 amino acids. V lost 7 bases and J 4 bases, leaving 19 bases between the germline ends. Per the germline V gene, CDR1 is DFQATT and CDR2 is SNEGSKA (reference sequence). CDR3 sequence reads: CSVEASGLFNEKLFF. CDR3 DNA sequence: TGCAGTGTAGAAGCCAGCGGCTTATTTAATGAAAAACTGTTTTTT.

This clonotype was seen just once. A much larger clone is a single base away; this may be a read error. V gene TRBV6-5 combines with J gene TRBJ2-3; D is possibly TRBD2 (7 bases). The CDR3 sequence is 16 residues long. Germline-derived CDR1 and CDR2 are MNHEY and SVGAGI. The CDR3 DNA reads TGTGCCAGCATGCACCTCGGGGGGCCTAGCACAGATACGCACTATTTT. This encodes CASMHLGGPSTDTHYF.

The chain recombines TRBV10-3 with TRBJ1-2; D unresolved. This CDR3 has 14 amino acids. V lost 7 bases and J lost 4, with 16 bases in between. In germline, CDR1 is ENHRY, CDR2 SYGVKD. CDR3 bases: TGTGCCATCAAAACAAGTCCCGGCGGCTATGGCTACACCTTC. Protein product: CAIKTSPGGYGYTF.